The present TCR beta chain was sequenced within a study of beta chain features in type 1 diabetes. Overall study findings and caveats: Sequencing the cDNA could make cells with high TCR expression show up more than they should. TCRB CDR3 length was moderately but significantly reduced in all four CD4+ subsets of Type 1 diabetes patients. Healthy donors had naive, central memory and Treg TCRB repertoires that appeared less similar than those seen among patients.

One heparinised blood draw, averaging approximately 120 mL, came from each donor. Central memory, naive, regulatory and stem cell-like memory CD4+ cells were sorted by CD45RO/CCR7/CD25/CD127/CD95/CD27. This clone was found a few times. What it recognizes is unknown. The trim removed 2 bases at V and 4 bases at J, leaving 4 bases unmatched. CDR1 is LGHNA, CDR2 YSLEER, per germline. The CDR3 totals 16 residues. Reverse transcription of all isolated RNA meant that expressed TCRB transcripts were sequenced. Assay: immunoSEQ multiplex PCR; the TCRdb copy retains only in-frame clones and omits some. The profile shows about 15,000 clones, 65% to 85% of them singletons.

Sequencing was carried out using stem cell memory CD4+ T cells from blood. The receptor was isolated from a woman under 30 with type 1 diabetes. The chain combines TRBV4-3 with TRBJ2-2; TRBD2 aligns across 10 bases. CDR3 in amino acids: CASSQSSGRITGELFF. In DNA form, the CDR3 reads TGCGCCAGCAGCCAAAGTAGCGGGAGGATCACCGGGGAGCTGTTTTTT.